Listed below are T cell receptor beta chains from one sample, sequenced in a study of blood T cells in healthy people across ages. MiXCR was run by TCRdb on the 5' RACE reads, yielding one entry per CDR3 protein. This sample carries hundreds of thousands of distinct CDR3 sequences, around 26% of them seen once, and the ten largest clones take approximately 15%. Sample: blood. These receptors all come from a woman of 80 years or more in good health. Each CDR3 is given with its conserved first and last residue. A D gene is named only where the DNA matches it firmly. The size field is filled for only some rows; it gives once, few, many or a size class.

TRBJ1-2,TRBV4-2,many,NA,TGTGCCAGCAGCCAAGATCTTGGGCAGGGAAACTATGGCTACACCTTC,CASSQDLGQGNYGYTF
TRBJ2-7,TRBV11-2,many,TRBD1,TGTGCCAGCAGACCGGGACAGGTCAGGATGAACGAGCAGTACTTC,CASRPGQVRMNEQYF
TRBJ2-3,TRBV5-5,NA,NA,TGTGCCAGCAGCTTGGCGTTCCCAGATGCGCAGTATTTT,CASSLAFPDAQYF
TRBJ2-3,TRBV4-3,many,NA,TGCGCCAGCAGCCATGATTCCGGCCCTTGGGATACGCAGTATTTT,CASSHDSGPWDTQYF
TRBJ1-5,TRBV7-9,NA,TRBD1,TGTGCCAGCAGAGGACAGGGCGACGGGCCCCAGCATTTT,CASRGQGDGPQHF
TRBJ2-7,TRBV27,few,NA,TGTGCCAGCAGTCCCTCCCGGGTGGGACGCCCATTGGCCTACGAGCAGTACTTC,CASSPSRVGRPLAYEQYF
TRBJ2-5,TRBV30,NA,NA,TGTGCCTGGAAACAGAGCCAAGAGACCCAGTACTTC,CAWKQSQETQYF
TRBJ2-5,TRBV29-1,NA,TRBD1,TGCAGCGTGGACAGGGGGCTTTCGCAGACCCAGTACTTC,CSVDRGLSQTQYF
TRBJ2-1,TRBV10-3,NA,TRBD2,TGTGCCGTCAGTGATACGTCCTCTACTAGCGGGGGGGTCAACTCCTACAATGAGCAGTTCTTC,CAVSDTSSTSGGVNSYNEQFF
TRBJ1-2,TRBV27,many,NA,TGTGCCAGCAGTTATACAGCTGATGGGTATGGCTACACCTTC,CASSYTADGYGYTF
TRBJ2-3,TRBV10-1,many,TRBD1,TGCGCCAGCCGAAGGGACAGTTCAGATACGCAGTATTTT,CASRRDSSDTQYF
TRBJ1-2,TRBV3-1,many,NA,TGTGCCAGCAGCGACCCCGCAGCCTCGAACTATGGCTACACCTTC,CASSDPAASNYGYTF
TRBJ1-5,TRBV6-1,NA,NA,TGTGCCAGCAGTGCATCCATTCAGCCCCAGCATTTT,CASSASIQPQHF
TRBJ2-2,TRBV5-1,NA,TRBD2,TGCGCCAGCACTAGCGGGGGCCCGCGGACCGGGGAGCTGTTTTTT,CASTSGGPRTGELFF
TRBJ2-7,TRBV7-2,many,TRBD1,TGTGCCAGCAGCAGGGGGCTAGGCGCCCCCTACGAGCAGTACTTC,CASSRGLGAPYEQYF
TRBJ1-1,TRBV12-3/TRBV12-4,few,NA,TGTGCCAGCAATAAAGGAGGGGCTGAAGCTTTCTTT,CASNKGGAEAFF
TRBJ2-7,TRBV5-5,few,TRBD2,TGTGCCAGCAGCTCTAGGACTAGCGGGAGAAACGAGCAGTACTTC,CASSSRTSGRNEQYF
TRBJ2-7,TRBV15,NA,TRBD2,TGTGCCACCAGCAGAGGTCTAGCGGGGGGGAGCTCCTACGAGCAGTACTTC,CATSRGLAGGSSYEQYF
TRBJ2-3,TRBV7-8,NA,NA,TGTGCCAGCAGCTTAGGGGAGCGGTTGGGGAACACAGATACGCAGTATTTT,CASSLGERLGNTDTQYF
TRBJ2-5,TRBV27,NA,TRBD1,TGTGCCAGCAGTCCCCTCGGACAGGGGAGAGGGGAGACCCAGTACTTC,CASSPLGQGRGETQYF
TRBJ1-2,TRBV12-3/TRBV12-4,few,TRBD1,TGTGCCAGCAGCGCCCGGTACAGGGGCCCTGGCTACACCTTC,CASSARYRGPGYTF
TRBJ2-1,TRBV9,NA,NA,TGTGCCAGCAGCGTAGTGGGAGGGGGAGTAGGCTACAATGAGCAGTTCTTC,CASSVVGGGVGYNEQFF
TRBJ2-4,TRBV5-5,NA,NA,TGTGCCAGCAGTCCCGCGGGTGGAACTTCTCGAAACATTCAGTACTTC,CASSPAGGTSRNIQYF
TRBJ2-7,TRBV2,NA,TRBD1,TGTGCCAGCAGTTACGGGCCAACCGGGACAGGGGCCTACGAGCAGTACTTC,CASSYGPTGTGAYEQYF
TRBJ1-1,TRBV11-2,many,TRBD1,TGTGCCAGCAGCTTAAAGACAGGGGTGACTGAAGCTTTCTTT,CASSLKTGVTEAFF
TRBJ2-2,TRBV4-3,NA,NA,TGCGCCAGCAGCCAAGATATGGAGTTCGGGGAGCTGTTTTTT,CASSQDMEFGELFF
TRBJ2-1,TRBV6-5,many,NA,TGTGCCAGCACCCGACCGGGACGGGGGTACAATGAGCAGTTCTTC,CASTRPGRGYNEQFF
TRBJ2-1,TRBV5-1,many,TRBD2,TGCGCCAGCAGCTTGGAAGCGGGGGGGATCAATGAGCAGTTCTTC,CASSLEAGGINEQFF
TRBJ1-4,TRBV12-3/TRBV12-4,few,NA,TGTGCCAGCAGTAGCAGGACAGTTAATGAAAAACTGTTTTTT,CASSSRTVNEKLFF
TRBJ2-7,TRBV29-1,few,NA,TGCAGCGTTGAGGATCTGAACGAGCGGTACTTC,CSVEDLNERYF
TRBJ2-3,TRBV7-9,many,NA,TGTGCCAGCAGCTCATCAGGGAGGGGGGTAGATACGCAGTATTTT,CASSSSGRGVDTQYF
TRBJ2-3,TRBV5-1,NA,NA,TGCGCCAGCAAGACGAGGGGACGGTCGGATACGCAGTATTTT,CASKTRGRSDTQYF
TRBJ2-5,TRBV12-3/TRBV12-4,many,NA,TGTGCCAGCAGTTTACTCCACAGGGGGGGTACCCAAGAGACCCAGTACTTC,CASSLLHRGGTQETQYF
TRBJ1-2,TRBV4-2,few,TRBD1,TGTGCCAGCAGTGATACGGGAGGGGGCGGGTCCTACACCTTC,CASSDTGGGGSYTF
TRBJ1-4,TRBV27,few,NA,TGTGCCAGCAGTTCGGTTAATGAAAAACTGTTTTTT,CASSSVNEKLFF
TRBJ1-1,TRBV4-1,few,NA,TGCGCCAGCAGCCAAGATGAGAGGGACGAGACTGAAGCTTTCTTT,CASSQDERDETEAFF
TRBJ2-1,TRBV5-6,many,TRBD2,TGTGCCAGCAGCTTCAGAACTAGCGGGATATATGAGCAGTTCTTC,CASSFRTSGIYEQFF
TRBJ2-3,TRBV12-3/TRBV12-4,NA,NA,TGTGCCAGCAGAGCCAGCCCAGATACGCAGTATTTT,CASRASPDTQYF
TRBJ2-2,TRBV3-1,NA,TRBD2,TGTGCCAGCAGCCCGACTAGCGGGGGAGCCGGGGGCGGGGAGCTGTTTTTT,CASSPTSGGAGGGELFF
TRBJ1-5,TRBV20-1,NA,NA,TGCAGTGCTAGATCTGGGAAGGAGCGGCCCCAGCATTTT,CSARSGKERPQHF